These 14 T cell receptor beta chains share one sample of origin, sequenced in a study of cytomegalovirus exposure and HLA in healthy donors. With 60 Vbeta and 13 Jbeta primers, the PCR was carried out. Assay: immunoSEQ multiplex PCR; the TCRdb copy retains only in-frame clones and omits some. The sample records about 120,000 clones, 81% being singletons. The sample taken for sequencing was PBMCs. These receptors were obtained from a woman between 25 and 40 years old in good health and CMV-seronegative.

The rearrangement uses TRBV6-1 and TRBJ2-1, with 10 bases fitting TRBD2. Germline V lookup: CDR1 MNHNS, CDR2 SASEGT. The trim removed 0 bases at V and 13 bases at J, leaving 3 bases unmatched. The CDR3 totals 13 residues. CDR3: CASSEALAGEQFF. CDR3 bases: TGTGCCAGCAGTGAAGCTCTAGCGGGAGAACAGTTCTTC.

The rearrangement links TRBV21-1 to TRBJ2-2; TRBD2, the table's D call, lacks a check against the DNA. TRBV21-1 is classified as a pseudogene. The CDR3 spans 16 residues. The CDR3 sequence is CASSKGTGRDTGELFF. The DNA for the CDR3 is TGTGCCAGCAGCAAAGGTACGGGAAGGGACACCGGGGAGCTGTTTTTT.

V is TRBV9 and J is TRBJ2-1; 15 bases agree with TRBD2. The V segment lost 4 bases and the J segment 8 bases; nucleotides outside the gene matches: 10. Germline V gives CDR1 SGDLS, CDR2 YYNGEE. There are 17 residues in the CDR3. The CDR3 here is CASSNGLAGGPVDEQFF. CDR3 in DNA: TGTGCCAGCAGCAACGGACTAGCGGGAGGGCCGGTGGATGAGCAGTTCTTC.

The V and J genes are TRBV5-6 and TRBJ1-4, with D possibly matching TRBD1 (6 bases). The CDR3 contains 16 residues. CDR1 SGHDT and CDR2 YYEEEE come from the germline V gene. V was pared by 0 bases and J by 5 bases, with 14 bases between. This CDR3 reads CASSLALGTSNEKLFF. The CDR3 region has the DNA TGTGCCAGCAGCTTGGCTCTCGGGACAAGCAATGAAAAACTGTTTTTT.

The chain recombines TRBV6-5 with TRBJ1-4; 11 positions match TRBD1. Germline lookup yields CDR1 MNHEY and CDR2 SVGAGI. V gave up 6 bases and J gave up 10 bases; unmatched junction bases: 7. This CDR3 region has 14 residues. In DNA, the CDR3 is TGTGCCAGCAGGGGGACAGGGGGATCAGGAAAACTGTTTTTT. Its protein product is CASRGTGGSGKLFF.

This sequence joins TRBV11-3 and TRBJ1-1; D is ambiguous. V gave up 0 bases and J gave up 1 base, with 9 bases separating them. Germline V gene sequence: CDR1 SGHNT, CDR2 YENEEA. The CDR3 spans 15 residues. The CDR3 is CASSLDPGTNTEAFF. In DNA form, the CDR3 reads TGTGCCAGCAGCTTAGACCCGGGAACGAACACTGAAGCTTTCTTT.

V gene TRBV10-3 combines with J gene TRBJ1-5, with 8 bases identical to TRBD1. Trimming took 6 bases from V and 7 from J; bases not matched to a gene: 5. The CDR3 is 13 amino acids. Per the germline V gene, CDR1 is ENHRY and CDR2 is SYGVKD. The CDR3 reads CAIRDREGQPQHF. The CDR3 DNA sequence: TGTGCCATCAGGGACAGGGAGGGGCAGCCCCAGCATTTT.

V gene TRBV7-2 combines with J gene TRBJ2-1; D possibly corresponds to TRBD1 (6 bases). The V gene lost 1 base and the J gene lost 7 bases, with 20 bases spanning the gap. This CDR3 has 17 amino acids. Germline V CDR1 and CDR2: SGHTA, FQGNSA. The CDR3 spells CASSLVGGRGNSNEQFF. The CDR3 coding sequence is TGTGCCAGCAGCTTAGTTGGGGGCAGGGGAAATTCGAATGAGCAGTTCTTC. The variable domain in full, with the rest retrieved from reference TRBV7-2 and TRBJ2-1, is GAGVSQSPSNKVTEKGKDVELRCDPISGHTALYWYRQSLGQGLEFLIYFQGNSAPDKSGLPSDRFSAERTGGSVSTLTIQRTQQEDSAVYLCASSLVGGRGNSNEQFFGPGTRLTVL.

The CDR3 DNA reads as TGTGCCAGCAGTTTATTTGGGGCAGGAGGAAACACCATATATTTT. It encodes CASSLFGAGGNTIYF. The rearrangement uses TRBV28 and TRBJ1-3, with D perhaps TRBD1 (5 bases). CDR3 length: 15 residues. Germline V CDR1 and CDR2: MDHEN, SYDVKM. The V and J ends lost 1 base and 4 bases respectively, with 11 bases between them.

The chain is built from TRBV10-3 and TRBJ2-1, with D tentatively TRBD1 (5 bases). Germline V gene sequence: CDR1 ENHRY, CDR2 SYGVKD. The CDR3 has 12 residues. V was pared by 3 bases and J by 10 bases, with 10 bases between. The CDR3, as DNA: TGTGCCATCAGTGATGGTAGGGGCGAGCAGTTCTTC. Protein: CAISDGRGEQFF.

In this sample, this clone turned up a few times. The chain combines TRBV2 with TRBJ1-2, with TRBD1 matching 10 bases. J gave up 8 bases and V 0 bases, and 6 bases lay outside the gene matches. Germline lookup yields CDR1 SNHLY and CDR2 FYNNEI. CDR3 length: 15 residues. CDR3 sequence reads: CASSEAGTGVCGYTF. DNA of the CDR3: TGTGCCAGCAGTGAAGCCGGGACAGGGGTTTGCGGCTACACCTTC. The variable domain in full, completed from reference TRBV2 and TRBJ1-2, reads EPEVTQTPSHQVTQMGQEVILRCVPISNHLYFYWYRQILGQKVEFLVSFYNNEISEKSEIFDDQFSVERPDGSNFTLKIRSTKLEDSAMYFCASSEAGTGVCGYTFGSGTRLTVV.

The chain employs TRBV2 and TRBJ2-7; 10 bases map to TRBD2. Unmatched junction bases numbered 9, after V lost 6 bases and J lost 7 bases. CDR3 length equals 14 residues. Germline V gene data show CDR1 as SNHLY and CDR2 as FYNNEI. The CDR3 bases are TGTGCCAGCAGGCCACTAGCGGGAATTCAAGAGCAGTACTTC. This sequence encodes CASRPLAGIQEQYF. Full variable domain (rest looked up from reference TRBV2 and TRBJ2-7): EPEVTQTPSHQVTQMGQEVILRCVPISNHLYFYWYRQILGQKVEFLVSFYNNEISEKSEIFDDQFSVERPDGSNFTLKIRSTKLEDSAMYFCASRPLAGIQEQYFGPGTRLTVT.

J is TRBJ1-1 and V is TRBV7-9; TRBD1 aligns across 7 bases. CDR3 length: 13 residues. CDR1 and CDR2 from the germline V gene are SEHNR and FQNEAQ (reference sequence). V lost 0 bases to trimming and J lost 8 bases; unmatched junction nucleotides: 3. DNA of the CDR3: TGTGCCAGCAGCTTAGCGGGACAGTTCGAAGCTTTCTTT. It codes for CASSLAGQFEAFF.

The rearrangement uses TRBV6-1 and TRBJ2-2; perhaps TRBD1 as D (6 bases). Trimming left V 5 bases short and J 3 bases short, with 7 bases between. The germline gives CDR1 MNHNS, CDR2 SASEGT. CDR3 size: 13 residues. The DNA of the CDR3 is TGTGCCAGCAGTAAGGGGGACACCGGGGAGCTGTTTTTT. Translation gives CASSKGDTGELFF.